These 21 T cell receptor beta chains came from one sample sequenced in a study of immune characterization of retroperitoneal liposarcoma. One entry per CDR3 protein results from TCRdb running MiXCR on the PCR reads. The table records around 2,600 distinct CDR3 sequences, roughly 25% of them present only once. The sequenced material came from tumor tissue. These receptors all stem from a male donor with retroperitoneal liposarcoma.

Concerning this clonotype: Just one base apart from a much larger clone, this may be a read error. The J gene is TRBJ2-7, the V gene TRBV10-1; unclear D gene. V gave up 2 bases and J gave up 0 bases, with 14 bases separating them. From germline, CDR1 is WNHNN and CDR2 SYGVQD (reference sequence). The CDR3 spans 16 residues. CDR3 in DNA: TGCGCCAGCAGTGAGGTTTTTTCGGTGAGCTCCTACGAGCAGTACTTC. Translation: CASSEVFSVSSYEQYF.

This clonotype is deemed medium-sized (0.01 to 0.1%). CDR3 sequence reads: CATFESGQGVHEQFF. In nucleotides, the CDR3 is TGTGCCACCTTCGAATCGGGACAGGGGGTCCACGAGCAGTTCTTC. The V call is TRBV6-1, the J call TRBJ2-1; TRBD1 agrees at 11 bases. Losses at the gene ends were 10 bases for V and 10 bases for J; bases not matched to a gene: 15. The CDR3 has 15 residues. In germline, CDR1 is MNHNS, CDR2 SASEGT.

By sample fraction, this clonotype is medium-sized (0.01 to 0.1%). The chain uses TRBV27 and TRBJ2-1, with D uncertain. Matching the DNA end better, TRBJ2-7 makes the J call doubtful. Germline V gene lookup returns CDR1 MNHEY and CDR2 SMNVEV (reference sequence). The CDR3 length is 14 residues. This CDR3 reads CASSLTSNSYEQYF. The CDR3 bases are TGTGCCAGCAGTCTGACCTCTAACTCCTACGAGCAGTACTTC.

This clonotype is classed as medium-sized (0.01 to 0.1%). At one of its ends the junction is not consistent with the germline gene, which may arise from a read error. The chain is built from TRBV6-1 and TRBJ2-1; 8 nucleotides line up with TRBD2. Germline V gene sequence: CDR1 MNHNS, CDR2 SASEGT. The CDR3 covers 12 residues. The DNA of the CDR3 is TGTGCCAGCAGTGACCCGGGGGGGGAGCAGTTATTC. Amino acid sequence: CASSDPGGEQLF.

This clonotype was counted many times. This chain links TRBV25-1 with TRBJ1-6; no definite D call. Germline loops: CDR1 MGHDK, CDR2 SYGVNS. CDR3 size: 12 residues. V dropped 6 bases and J dropped 19 bases, with 19 bases sitting between them. CDR3 DNA: TGTGCCAGCAGCACACAAGCCGGCGAGCAGCACTTT. This sequence encodes CASSTQAGEQHF.

This clonotype ranks as medium-sized. The chain joins TRBV7-2 to TRBJ2-1; 7 bases are a match to TRBD2. TRBJ2-7 explains the end of the DNA better; the J call may be wrong. This CDR3 region has 15 residues. Germline V gene lookup returns CDR1 SGHTA and CDR2 FQGNSA. The CDR3 spells CASSFRSGDYNEQYF. CDR3 sequence (DNA): TGTGCCAGCAGCTTTCGGAGCGGGGATTACAATGAGCAGTACTTC.

This clonotype was detected only a few times. The V call is TRBV7-2, the J call TRBJ2-1; D ambiguous. The CDR3 consists of 13 residues. The germline V and J ends were trimmed by 6 bases and 13 bases, with 19 bases remaining between them. Germline V gives CDR1 SGHTA, CDR2 FQGNSA. The CDR3 DNA reads as TGTGCCAGCAGACAACGTGCAGTGGAGACCCAGTTCTTC. Its translation is CASRQRAVETQFF.

Only a few counts were recorded for this clonotype. In DNA, the CDR3 is TGTGCCATCAGTCCCCAGTGGAACACCGGGGAGCTGTTTTTT. Protein product: CAISPQWNTGELFF. This rearrangement joins TRBV10-3 to TRBJ2-2, with D hard to call. The CDR3 spans 14 residues. Germline values: CDR1 ENHRY, CDR2 SYGVKD. Trimming left V 5 bases short and J 1 base short, with 8 bases between.

This clonotype was detected a few times. The chain couples TRBV7-2 to TRBJ2-1, with 12 bases lining up with TRBD2. With the DNA end fitting TRBJ2-7 better, the J assignment may be wrong. The CDR3 is 15 residues long. CDR1 is SGHTA, CDR2 FQGNSA, per germline. The CDR3 DNA follows: TGTGCCAGCAGCCCATCTAGCGGGAGGGCCTACGAGCAGTACTTC. Protein: CASSPSSGRAYEQYF.

The J gene is TRBJ2-1, the V gene TRBV6-1, with 8 bases lining up with TRBD1. Unmatched junction bases numbered 10, after V lost 5 bases and J lost 10 bases. This CDR3 spans 14 amino acids. CDR1 is MNHNS and CDR2 is SASEGT in the germline V gene. The CDR3 sequence is CASSSYRGTYEQFF. The CDR3 DNA is TGTGCCAGCAGTTCATACAGGGGGACCTACGAGCAGTTCTTC.

The chain has TRBV3-1 and TRBJ2-5, with a tentative D call TRBD2 (6 bases). V was trimmed by 1 base and J by 5 bases, leaving 14 bases between them. The CDR3 has 15 residues. Germline CDR1 and CDR2: LGHDT and YNNKEL (reference sequence). The CDR3 DNA is TGTGCCAGCAGCCAAGGTCTCGGGAGTGGTGAGACCCAGTACTTC. The encoded protein is CASSQGLGSGETQYF.

The gene calls are TRBV4-1 and TRBJ2-1; possibly TRBD1 or TRBD2 for D (5 bases each). The J call is doubtful: the DNA matches TRBJ2-7 better. The germline CDR1 and CDR2 sequences are MGHRA and YSYEKL. This CDR3 is 17 amino acids long. Written as DNA, the CDR3 is TGCGCCAGCAGCCGGCGGACCGGGACCCTCAGCTCCTACGAGCAGTACTTC. Its protein is CASSRRTGTLSSYEQYF.

This rearrangement joins TRBV7-6 to TRBJ2-1; 9 bases are a match to TRBD1. Germline V gene sequence: CDR1 SGHVS, CDR2 FNYEAQ. This CDR3 is built from 13 residues. The V and J ends lost 1 base and 9 bases, in that order; junction bases with no gene match: 1. CDR3 bases: TGTGCCAGCAGCTTAGGGACAGGGGTTGAGCAGTTCTTC. Protein sequence: CASSLGTGVEQFF.

Ten or more counts support this clonotype. This rearrangement joins TRBV7-2 to TRBJ2-1; the match to TRBD2 covers 7 bases. CDR1 is SGHTA and CDR2 is FQGNSA in the germline V gene. CDR3 length: 14 residues. V shed 1 base and J 13 bases; nucleotides not matched to a gene: 10. The DNA of the CDR3 is TGTGCCAGCAGCTTAGAGGATTGGCGGGGGACCCAGTTCTTC. It yields the protein CASSLEDWRGTQFF.

This clonotype has just a few counts. Here the CDR3 DNA reads TGTGCCACTACGTCCATCTACGAGCAGTACTTC. It encodes CATTSIYEQYF. V is TRBV7-6 and J is TRBJ2-5; the D is unclear. The J call may be in error: the DNA end matches TRBJ2-7 better. The CDR3 is made up of 11 amino acids. The germline V gene has CDR1 SGHVS and CDR2 FNYEAQ.

The chain recombines TRBV6-1 with TRBJ2-1; tentatively, D is TRBD1 (6 bases). The tail of the sequence fits TRBJ2-7 better, so the J call may be wrong. Germline CDR1 is MNHNS and CDR2 is SASEGT. This CDR3 contains 14 residues. The DNA of the CDR3 is TGTGCCAGCAGTGAGACAGGCCACTCCTACGAGCAGTACTTC. It is translated as CASSETGHSYEQYF.

The table lists this clonotype with a few counts. V is TRBV7-9 and J is TRBJ1-2; D not certain. The V gene lost 1 base and the J gene lost 4 bases, with 10 bases spanning the gap. The CDR3 sequence is 14 residues long. Germline assignment: CDR1 SEHNR and CDR2 FQNEAQ (reference sequence). The CDR3 DNA reads as TGTGCCAGCAGCTTAGTATACAGTTCCTATGGCTACACCTTC. Protein: CASSLVYSSYGYTF.

The gene calls are TRBV27 and TRBJ2-3; D gene uncertain. V was shortened by 3 bases and J by 1 base, with 8 bases between the two germline ends. Germline V gene lookup returns CDR1 MNHEY and CDR2 SMNVEV (reference sequence). The CDR3 has 14 residues. The CDR3 sequence: CASSLEYGTDTQYF. CDR3 DNA sequence: TGTGCCAGCAGTTTGGAGTATGGCACAGATACGCAGTATTTT.

The gene calls are TRBV6-6 and TRBJ1-1; 7 bases fit TRBD1. Germline V gene data show CDR1 as MNHNY and CDR2 as SVGAGI (reference sequence). The V gene end was trimmed by 6 bases and the J gene end by 0 bases; junction bases not matched to a gene: 4. The CDR3 contains 14 residues. The CDR3, as DNA: TGTGCCAGCAGCCTGGACAGGTTGAACACTGAAGCTTTCTTT. Its protein is CASSLDRLNTEAFF.

The chain employs TRBV27 and TRBJ1-6; D is perhaps TRBD1 (6 bases). Germline V gives CDR1 MNHEY, CDR2 SMNVEV (reference sequence). The V end was cut by 0 bases, the J end by 5 bases, with 14 bases between. There are 17 residues in the CDR3. In DNA, the CDR3 is TGTGCCAGCAGTTTATCGATAACAGGGCGCGATAATTCACCCCTCCACTTT. Translated: CASSLSITGRDNSPLHF.

This clonotype has just a few counts. The V and J genes are TRBV6-1 and TRBJ2-5, with 8 positions matching TRBD2. The CDR3 runs 15 residues. Germline CDR1 is MNHNS and CDR2 is SASEGT. V shed 1 base, J shed 5 bases, and the junction held 6 bases outside the gene matches. CDR3 region: CASSEGEREIETQYF. As DNA, the CDR3 is TGTGCCAGCAGTGAAGGAGAGCGGGAGATCGAGACCCAGTACTTC.